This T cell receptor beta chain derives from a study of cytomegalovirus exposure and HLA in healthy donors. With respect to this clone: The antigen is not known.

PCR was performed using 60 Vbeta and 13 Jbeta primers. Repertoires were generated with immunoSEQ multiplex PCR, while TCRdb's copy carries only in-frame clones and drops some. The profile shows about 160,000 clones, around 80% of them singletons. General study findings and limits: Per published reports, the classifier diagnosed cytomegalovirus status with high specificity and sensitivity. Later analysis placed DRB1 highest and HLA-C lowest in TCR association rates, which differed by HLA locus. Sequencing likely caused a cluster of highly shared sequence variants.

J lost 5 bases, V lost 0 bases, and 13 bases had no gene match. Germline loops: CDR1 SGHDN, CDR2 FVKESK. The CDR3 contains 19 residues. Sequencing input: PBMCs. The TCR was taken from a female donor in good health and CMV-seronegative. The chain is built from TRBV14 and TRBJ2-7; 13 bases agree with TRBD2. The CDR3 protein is CASSQDPLAGGQRLNEQYF. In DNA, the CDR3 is TGTGCCAGCAGCCAAGATCCACTAGCGGGGGGGCAACGACTGAACGAGCAGTACTTC.